The entry below describes one T cell receptor (beta chain). The antigen remains undetermined. CDR3 length equals 14 residues. Trimming took off 4 bases at V and 4 bases at J, with 11 bases between the two ends. Germline-derived CDR1 and CDR2 are SGHRS and YFSETQ. This sample was taken from a study of T cells in Graves' hyperthyroidism and ophthalmopathy. The overall study: It was at initial diagnosis, before any treatment, that peripheral blood was collected. Findings of the study overall: Ophthalmopathy and stable hyperthyroidism were separated by a 13 V-J model.

Researchers amplified the TCR beta CDR3 regions from RNA transcripts. Primed by the HTBI set, a first-round RT-PCR was run on the TCR CDR3. TCRdb re-analysed the multiplex PCR reads in MiXCR, keeping a single row per CDR3 protein. The table shows 650,000 to 850,000 distinct CDR3 sequences, with 15% to 20% occurring only once. The material sequenced was blood. The V and J genes are TRBV5-1 and TRBJ2-2; no definite D call. This TCR came from a woman between 45 and 60 years old with Graves' hyperthyroidism that later progressed to Graves' ophthalmopathy. CDR3 sequence (DNA): TGCGCCAGCAGCGTCGACCCCGTCACCGGGGAGCTGTTTTTT. It encodes CASSVDPVTGELFF.